The 13 T cell receptor beta chains given below trace back to one sample, sequenced in a study of identical twins listed by TCRdb under 2016. The library was prepared using 5' RACE. For sequencing, an Illumina HiSeq 2000 was employed. TCRdb trimmed the raw reads at Q25, called clones with MiXCR and kept productive beta chains. Each CDR3 protein appears once, grouped with its most common genes and DNA. Within this sample are approximately 220,000 distinct CDR3 sequences, with roughly 7.5% of them counted one time only. The top ten clonotypes cover about 2% of the sample. The same sample was also studied in work on yellow fever vaccine responses in identical twins.

The sample consisted of memory (CD45RO+) T cells sorted from blood. The intended sense of this specimen's cell subset or site label: CD45RO+ enriched T cells. The receptors originated from a woman aged 18-29 years in good health.

This clonotype came up a few times. The rearrangement joins TRBV5-1 to TRBJ2-1; the match to TRBD2 covers 7 bases. Germline lookup yields CDR1 SGHRS and CDR2 YFSETQ. V gave up 0 bases and J gave up 3 bases; unmatched junction bases: 3. The CDR3 has 15 amino acids. CDR3 sequence: CASSLGASGYNEQFF. The CDR3, as DNA: TGCGCCAGCAGCTTGGGAGCTAGCGGCTACAATGAGCAGTTCTTC.

The chain is built from TRBV12-3 or TRBV12-4 and TRBJ2-1, with 12 bases lining up with TRBD2. V shed 5 bases, J shed 5 bases, and the junction held 7 bases outside the gene matches. The CDR3 consists of 16 residues. CDR3 in DNA: TGTGCCAGCAGTCCCGGACTAGCGGGACGTCACAATGAGCAGTTCTTC. This translates into CASSPGLAGRHNEQFF.

The chain carries TRBV5-6 and TRBJ2-3; TRBD1 might be the D (6 bases). This CDR3 has 15 amino acids. Trimming took 2 bases from V and 2 from J, leaving 12 bases between them. Germline CDR1 reads SGHDT; CDR2 reads YYEEEE. The CDR3: CASSFATGVTDTQYF. Here the CDR3 DNA reads TGTGCCAGCAGCTTTGCGACAGGAGTCACAGATACGCAGTATTTT.

In its sample, this clonotype was seen a few times. This rearrangement joins TRBV20-1 to TRBJ2-1; TRBD1 matches at 9 bases. CDR1 and CDR2 from the germline V gene are DFQATT and SNEGSKA (reference sequence). The CDR3 is 14 amino acids. V lost 8 bases and J lost 8; bases outside the gene matches: 13. The CDR3 DNA is TGCAGTCGGAGGGGGACAGGGTCTTGGGATGAGCAGTTCTTC. Encoded protein: CSRRGTGSWDEQFF.

The rearrangement links TRBV5-1 to TRBJ1-5; 7 positions agree with TRBD1. Germline V lookup: CDR1 SGHRS, CDR2 YFSETQ. J lost 7 bases, V lost 0 bases, and 4 bases had no gene match. There are 14 residues in the CDR3. DNA for the CDR3: TGCGCCAGCAGCTTGGAAACAGGGGAACAGCCCCAGCATTTT. Translation: CASSLETGEQPQHF.

This clonotype has more than one count but fewer than ten. The V and J genes are TRBV3-1 and TRBJ2-5; 8 bases are a match to TRBD1. The J segment lost 9 bases and the V segment lost 1 base, leaving 10 bases of the junction unmatched. This CDR3 comprises 15 residues. Germline CDR1 and CDR2: LGHDT and YNNKEL (reference sequence). CDR3 in amino acids: CASSQARGQATAQYF. The CDR3 nucleotides read TGTGCCAGCAGCCAAGCTCGGGGACAGGCGACAGCCCAGTACTTC.

This clonotype has only a few counts. The chain carries TRBV5-6 and TRBJ1-2, with 8 bases aligning to TRBD1. The CDR3 runs 15 residues. Germline values: CDR1 SGHDT, CDR2 YYEEEE. V shed 0 bases, J shed 8 bases, and the junction held 9 bases outside the gene matches. CDR3 amino acids: CASSLGGQGANGYTF. CDR3 in DNA: TGTGCCAGCAGCTTGGGGGGTCAGGGGGCTAACGGCTACACCTTC.

The chain couples TRBV28 to TRBJ1-2; weak D call: TRBD1 (6 bases). V lost 0 bases and J 2 bases, leaving 13 bases between the germline ends. The CDR3 loop spans 16 amino acids. Germline assignment: CDR1 MDHEN and CDR2 SYDVKM. CDR3 region: CASSLWGGGENYGYTF. The CDR3 DNA sequence: TGTGCCAGCAGTTTATGGGGAGGGGGGGAGAACTATGGCTACACCTTC.

The chain joins TRBV28 to TRBJ2-5; D possibly corresponds to TRBD2 (6 bases). This CDR3 contains 13 residues. The germline V gene encodes CDR1 MDHEN and CDR2 SYDVKM. The germline V and J ends were trimmed by 3 bases and 4 bases, with 9 bases remaining between them. The CDR3 here is CASSFGGVETQYF. CDR3 nucleotide sequence: TGTGCCAGCAGTTTCGGGGGTGTAGAGACCCAGTACTTC.

This clonotype was observed a few times. This chain connects TRBV7-8 to TRBJ2-5; a weak D match, TRBD1 (6 bases). In germline, CDR1 is SGHVS, CDR2 FQNEAQ. The CDR3 is made up of 14 amino acids. Between the trimmed V and J ends, which lost 4 bases and 2 bases, there was a span of 11 bases. The DNA for the CDR3 is TGTGCCAGCAGCTCATTCGGACAGCAAGAGACCCAGTACTTC. This codes for CASSSFGQQETQYF.

This clonotype was recorded many times. The rearrangement uses TRBV7-2 and TRBJ1-1; D not resolved. The CDR3 consists of 14 residues. Germline loops: CDR1 SGHTA, CDR2 FQGNSA. The V and J ends lost 6 bases and 1 base respectively, with 12 bases between them. The CDR3 DNA reads as TGTGCCAGCAGGTCCAGTAGCGGGAACACTGAAGCTTTCTTT. The encoded protein is CASRSSSGNTEAFF.

The chain has TRBV28 and TRBJ2-7; no clear D gene. CDR3 size: 11 residues. V dropped 9 bases and J dropped 5 bases, with 11 bases sitting between them. The germline V gene encodes CDR1 MDHEN and CDR2 SYDVKM. The CDR3, as DNA: TGTGCCAGTGCGGAACAGAACGAGCAGTACTTC. Translated, it gives CASAEQNEQYF.

V gene TRBV4-3 combines with J gene TRBJ2-5, with 9 bases matching TRBD1. Germline CDR1 is LGHNA and CDR2 is YSLEER. The CDR3 extends over 17 amino acids. After removal of 1 base from V and 1 base from J, the junction contained 7 bases not matched to a gene. The CDR3 nucleotides are TGCGCCAGCAGCCAAGCCTACAGACAGGGGGGCCAAGAGACCCAGTACTTC. Translation gives CASSQAYRQGGQETQYF.